Listed below are T cell receptor beta chains from one sample, sequenced in a study of response to subunit inactivated influenza vaccine. MiXCR, run by TCRdb on the RT-PCR reads, gives a single entry per CDR3 protein. The sample contains about 570,000 distinct CDR3 sequences, 12% of which appear only once. The material sequenced was PBMCs from blood, taken on the day of vaccination. The source is a man aged 45-60 years who received an inactivated influenza vaccine. CDR3s include the opening cysteine and the closing phenylalanine or tryptophan. Each record gives: clone size, D gene, V gene, J gene, CDR3 protein, CDR3 DNA. A D gene is named only where the DNA matches it firmly. The listing skips clone size in some rows; elsewhere it reads once, few, many or a size class.

few,NA,TRBV12-3/TRBV12-4,TRBJ2-7,CASSFNREKGYEQYF,TGTGCCAGCAGTTTCAACAGGGAAAAAGGCTACGAGCAGTACTTC
NA,TRBD1,TRBV12-3/TRBV12-4,TRBJ1-4,CASSSGTGTTEKLFF,TGTGCCAGCAGTTCCGGGACAGGGACTACGGAAAAACTGTTTTTT
few,NA,TRBV4-2,TRBJ2-1,CASSPLPAVGIDTYNEQFF,TGTGCCAGCAGCCCCCTCCCGGCCGTCGGAATTGATACCTACAATGAGCAGTTCTTC
NA,TRBD1,TRBV12-3/TRBV12-4,TRBJ2-7,CASSLFLGQGSSEQYF,TGTGCCAGCAGTTTGTTCTTAGGACAGGGGTCCTCCGAGCAGTACTTC
NA,TRBD2,TRBV7-8,TRBJ2-5,CASGGTSGEETQYF,TGTGCCAGCGGCGGGACTAGCGGGGAAGAGACCCAGTACTTC
NA,TRBD2,TRBV7-2,TRBJ2-3,CASSFSGPTTDTQYF,TGTGCCAGCAGCTTTAGCGGGCCTACCACAGATACGCAGTATTTT
NA,NA,TRBV25-1,TRBJ2-3,CASSEFNTDTQYF,TGTGCCAGCAGTGAATTCAATACAGATACGCAGTATTTT
NA,NA,TRBV25-1,TRBJ2-1,CASSELWGREDEQFF,TGTGCCAGCAGTGAATTATGGGGCAGGGAGGATGAGCAGTTCTTC
few,NA,TRBV12-3/TRBV12-4,TRBJ2-2,CASVGGPGELFF,TGTGCCAGCGTCGGGGGACCCGGGGAGCTGTTTTTT
NA,NA,TRBV5-1,TRBJ2-7,CASTPGLINSYEQYF,TGCGCCAGCACCCCGGGACTCATTAACTCCTACGAGCAGTACTTC
few,NA,TRBV11-1,TRBJ2-2,CASRSGTAGWGELFF,TGTGCCAGCAGGTCCGGGACAGCGGGTTGGGGGGAGCTGTTTTTT
NA,TRBD1,TRBV29-1,TRBJ2-3,CSVSKTGITDTQYF,TGCAGCGTTTCCAAGACAGGGATCACAGATACGCAGTATTTT
NA,NA,TRBV20-1,TRBJ2-4,CSVQSPGVKNIQYF,TGCAGTGTTCAGTCGCCCGGAGTCAAAAACATTCAGTACTTC
many,NA,TRBV6-5,TRBJ2-7,CASSYSRDRRRNEQYF,TGTGCCAGCAGTTACTCGAGAGACAGGCGGCGGAACGAGCAGTACTTC
few,NA,TRBV5-1,TRBJ1-3,CASNLADSSGNTIYF,TGCGCCAGCAATTTAGCCGACTCCTCTGGAAACACCATATATTTT
NA,TRBD2,TRBV20-1,TRBJ2-3,CSAREASGRSGDTQYF,TGCAGTGCTAGAGAGGCTAGCGGGAGGTCAGGAGATACGCAGTATTTT
few,NA,TRBV6-1,TRBJ2-2,CASSAGNQGSGELFF,TGTGCCAGCAGCGCCGGGAATCAGGGGAGCGGGGAGCTGTTTTTT
NA,NA,TRBV6-2/TRBV6-3,TRBJ2-1,CASSYRSWTPRGLNEQFF,TGTGCCAGCAGTTACAGGTCTTGGACCCCGCGCGGATTGAATGAGCAGTTCTTC
many,NA,TRBV6-5,TRBJ2-3,CASSYRRGTDTQYF,TGTGCCAGCAGTTACCGGCGGGGCACAGATACGCAGTATTTT
many,TRBD1,TRBV6-5,TRBJ1-2,CASSYSGQGGRYGYTF,TGTGCCAGCAGTTACTCTGGACAGGGGGGCCGCTATGGCTACACCTTC
many,NA,TRBV20-1,TRBJ2-3,CSASLAVGSTDTQYF,TGCAGTGCTAGTCTAGCAGTAGGGAGCACAGATACGCAGTATTTT
once,NA,TRBV12-3/TRBV12-4,TRBJ2-5,CASSSGLEVGTQYF,TGTGCCAGCAGCTCCGGACTGGAAGTAGGGACCCAGTACTTC
NA,TRBD2,TRBV11-2,TRBJ2-4,CASSLDFGSWGGNIQYF,TGTGCCAGCAGCTTAGACTTTGGCAGCTGGGGAGGGAACATTCAGTACTTC
many,TRBD2,TRBV20-1,TRBJ2-1,CSARASGSWNEQFF,TGCAGTGCTAGAGCCAGCGGGAGTTGGAATGAGCAGTTCTTC
NA,NA,TRBV28,TRBJ2-7,CASTPQGLSSYEQYF,TGTGCCAGCACCCCACAGGGATTGAGCTCCTACGAGCAGTACTTC
NA,TRBD1,TRBV20-1,TRBJ1-2,CSARDLDRANYGYTF,TGCAGTGCTAGAGATCTGGACAGGGCTAACTATGGCTACACCTTC
many,TRBD1,TRBV6-1,TRBJ1-2,CASSVFSTRQGPNYGYTF,TGTGCCAGCAGCGTTTTCTCTACGAGACAGGGCCCTAACTATGGCTACACCTTC
NA,TRBD2,TRBV7-3,TRBJ2-1,CASSLLAGRANEQFF,TGTGCCAGCAGCTTACTAGCGGGGAGGGCCAATGAGCAGTTCTTC
many,NA,TRBV12-3/TRBV12-4,TRBJ2-1,CASSLGFQSYNEQFF,TGTGCCAGCAGTTTAGGGTTTCAGTCCTACAATGAGCAGTTCTTC
few,NA,TRBV6-5,TRBJ2-7,CASSYSGITFSYEQYF,TGTGCCAGCAGTTACTCCGGGATTACCTTCTCCTACGAGCAGTACTTC
few,NA,TRBV20-1,TRBJ2-1,CSASPASYNEQFF,TGCAGTGCGAGCCCCGCTTCCTACAATGAGCAGTTCTTC
many,TRBD1,TRBV4-3,TRBJ2-1,CASSPGTGGVEKQFF,TGCGCCAGCAGCCCCGGGACAGGGGGAGTCGAGAAGCAGTTCTTC
many,NA,TRBV5-1,TRBJ2-7,CASSLGRDYEQYF,TGCGCCAGCAGCTTAGGCAGGGATTACGAGCAGTACTTC
few,TRBD2,TRBV3-1,TRBJ2-1,CASSQDVGDYPYNEQFF,TGTGCCAGCAGCCAAGATGTCGGGGACTATCCTTACAATGAGCAGTTCTTC
NA,TRBD1,TRBV6-2/TRBV6-3,TRBJ2-1,CASRRTGDEQFF,TGTGCCAGCAGGAGGACAGGGGATGAGCAGTTCTTC
NA,NA,TRBV20-1,TRBJ1-2,CSAVGDQRPYGYTF,TGCAGTGCCGTTGGGGACCAGAGGCCCTATGGCTACACCTTC
NA,NA,TRBV5-5,TRBJ2-5,CASSLSRGPSGQETQYF,TGTGCCAGCAGCTTGAGTAGGGGCCCCTCCGGACAAGAGACCCAGTACTTC